The 8 T cell receptor beta chains below come from one sample, sequenced in a study of T-cell reconstitution after alpha-beta-depleted transplantation in children. TCRbeta library preparation incorporated unique molecular identifiers. TCRdb itself ran the PCR reads through MiXCR, one entry per CDR3 protein. The table lists 600,000 to 800,000 distinct CDR3 sequences, over 10% of them singletons, with 0.79% in the top ten. Sample: PBMCs, taken before TCRalphabeta/CD19-depleted stem cell transplant. These receptors were collected from a girl aged 2 to 9 with congenital amegakaryocytic thrombocytopenia, due to receive a stem cell transplant.

This clonotype appeared once. The chain combines TRBV18 with TRBJ2-2; D is ambiguous. Germline V CDR1 and CDR2: KGHSH, LQKENI. This CDR3 contains 14 residues. V lost 11 bases and J 6 bases, leaving 19 bases between the germline ends. The DNA for the CDR3 is TGTGCCGGCCACGGCACAGTCCAGGCCGGGGAGCTGTTTTTT. It translates to CAGHGTVQAGELFF. Based on the CDR3 plus reference TRBV18 and TRBJ2-2, the full variable domain is NAGVMQNPRHLVRRRGQEARLRCSPMKGHSHVYWYRQLPEEGLKFMVYLQKENIIDESGMPKERFSAEFPKEGPSILRIQQVVRGDSAAYFCAGHGTVQAGELFFGEGSRLTVL.

This clonotype was detected a few times. The chain joins TRBV5-1 to TRBJ2-7; maybe TRBD2 (7 bases). Germline V gene sequence: CDR1 SGHRS, CDR2 YFSETQ. This CDR3 has 19 residues. The ends were cut back, 4 bases at V and 3 bases at J, with 29 bases in the middle. The CDR3 spells CASSQGPAGIRTILYEQYF. In DNA form, the CDR3 reads TGCGCCAGCAGCCAGGGGCCAGCGGGGATCCGGACCATACTCTACGAGCAGTACTTC.

This clonotype was seen many times. The J gene is TRBJ2-5, the V gene TRBV20-1; maybe TRBD1 (5 bases). Looked up from germline, CDR1 is DFQATT and CDR2 is SNEGSKA (reference sequence). The CDR3 is 13 residues long. V lost 4 bases, J lost 5 bases, and 14 bases lay in between. The CDR3 is CSAMTRVRETQYF. CDR3 bases: TGCAGTGCTATGACCAGGGTCAGGGAGACCCAGTACTTC.

Details on this clonotype: The conserved final phenylalanine or tryptophan is absent from the CDR3, which likely points to a read error. The chain combines TRBV29-1 with TRBJ2-7; tentatively, D is TRBD1 (6 bases). CDR1 SQVTM and CDR2 ANQGSEA come from the germline V gene. The length of the CDR3 is 13 residues. V shed 4 bases and J shed 9 bases, with 19 bases lying between them. Here the CDR3 DNA reads TGCAGCGTTGTCAACAGGGTTCCGGGCGCGCAGTACTCC. Its translation is CSVVNRVPGAQYS.

The table lists this clonotype with many counts. This chain links TRBV7-9 with TRBJ1-2; 7 bases align to TRBD1. Unmatched junction bases numbered 0, after V lost 0 bases and J lost 5 bases. This CDR3 region has 13 residues. The germline V gene encodes CDR1 SEHNR and CDR2 FQNEAQ (reference sequence). CDR3 protein: CASSLATGYGYTF. The CDR3 nucleotides read TGTGCCAGCAGCTTAGCGACAGGGTATGGCTACACCTTC.

This clonotype has a count of ten or more. The CDR3 here is CATRAAKGGDPYNEQFF. The CDR3 DNA follows: TGTGCCACCAGAGCAGCGAAGGGGGGGGACCCCTACAATGAGCAGTTCTTC. The chain carries TRBV15 and TRBJ2-1; tentative D call: TRBD2 (7 bases). CDR3 length: 17 residues. V was trimmed by 6 bases and J by 2 bases, leaving 20 bases between them. Germline CDR1 reads LNHNV; CDR2 reads YYDKDF (reference sequence).

This clonotype occurred a few times. The V and J genes are TRBV5-1 and TRBJ2-5; 8 bases fit TRBD2. Trimming took 4 bases from V and 2 from J; bases not matched to a gene: 10. The germline V gene encodes CDR1 SGHRS and CDR2 YFSETQ. CDR3 size: 16 residues. CDR3: CASSATISGVQETQYF. The CDR3 nucleotides read TGCGCCAGCAGCGCGACAATTAGCGGGGTTCAAGAGACCCAGTACTTC.

This clonotype was seen at least ten times. V gene TRBV20-1 combines with J gene TRBJ2-2; no firm D call. CDR3 size: 13 residues. Germline V gene data show CDR1 as DFQATT and CDR2 as SNEGSKA (reference sequence). Trimming stripped 6 bases from V and 6 bases from J, with 14 bases between. The CDR3 loop reads CSAINRAAGELFF. CDR3 nucleotides: TGCAGTGCAATTAATAGGGCGGCCGGGGAGCTGTTTTTT.